This T cell receptor (beta chain) is from a study of blood T cell repertoires in COVID-19. Original processing methods: Scientists estimated how many nucleated cells there were by amplifying reference gene primers. The protocol was immunoSEQ multiplex PCR, while the TCRdb copy is restricted to in-frame clones and leaves out a portion. V and J calls and clone size are those listed in that table; D and trimming were worked out from the DNA. The sample has 150,000 to 190,000 clones; more than 75% are singletons. It was during active infection that Seattle patients were enrolled and then longitudinally followed. Germline CDR1 SNHLY, CDR2 FYNNEI. The junction had 10 bases not matched to a gene; V was cut back by 8 bases and J by 8 bases. CDR3 size: 14 residues.

The receptor comes from a woman aged 55-69 years with COVID-19, enrolled during active disease. The gene calls are TRBV2 and TRBJ1-5; TRBD1 matches 9 bases. The material sequenced was peripheral blood. The CDR3 DNA reads as TGTGCCAGCGGGTTGAACAGGGGGCGTGAGCCCCAGCATTTT. Translated: CASGLNRGREPQHF. The full variable domain, in which reference TRBV2 and TRBJ1-5 provide the parts outside the CDR3, is EPEVTQTPSHQVTQMGQEVILRCVPISNHLYFYWYRQILGQKVEFLVSFYNNEISEKSEIFDDQFSVERPDGSNFTLKIRSTKLEDSAMYFCASGLNRGREPQHFGDGTRLSIL.